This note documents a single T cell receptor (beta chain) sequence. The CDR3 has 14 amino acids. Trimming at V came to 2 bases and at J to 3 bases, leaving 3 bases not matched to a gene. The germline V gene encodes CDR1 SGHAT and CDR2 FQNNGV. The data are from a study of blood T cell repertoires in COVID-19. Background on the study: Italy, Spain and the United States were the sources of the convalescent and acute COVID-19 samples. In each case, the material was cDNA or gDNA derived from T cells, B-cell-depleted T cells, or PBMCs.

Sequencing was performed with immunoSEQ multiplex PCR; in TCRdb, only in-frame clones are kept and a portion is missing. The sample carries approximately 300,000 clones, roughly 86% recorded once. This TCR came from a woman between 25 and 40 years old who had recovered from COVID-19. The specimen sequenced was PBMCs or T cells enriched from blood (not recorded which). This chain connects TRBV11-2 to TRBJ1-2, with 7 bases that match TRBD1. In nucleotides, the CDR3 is TGTGCCAGCAGCTTATGGGGGACAGACTATGGCTACACCTTC. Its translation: CASSLWGTDYGYTF. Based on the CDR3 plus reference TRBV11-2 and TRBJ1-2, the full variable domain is EAGVAQSPRYKIIEKRQSVAFWCNPISGHATLYWYQQILGQGPKLLIQFQNNGVVDDSQLPKDRFSAERLKGVDSTLKIQPAKLEDSAVYLCASSLWGTDYGYTFGSGTRLTVV.